The source of this TCR beta chain is a study of T-cell reconstitution after alpha-beta-depleted transplantation in children. This clonotype has just a few counts. Deletions cut 6 bases from V and 6 bases from J, with 18 bases between. This CDR3 region has 15 residues. CDR1 is MNHNS and CDR2 is SASEGT in the germline V gene. A TCRbeta library incorporating unique molecular identifiers was prepared. TCRdb reprocessed the PCR reads with MiXCR, giving one entry per CDR3 protein. The table lists 800,000 to 1,000,000 distinct CDR3 sequences, around 30% of them singletons. Here the sequenced sample was PBMCs, mostly from graft donor cells, taken 360 days after TCRalphabeta/CD19-depleted stem cell transplant. The TCR comes from a boy in the first two years of life who had a stem cell transplant for SCID, so the T cells may come from the graft donor. V gene TRBV6-1 combines with J gene TRBJ2-1, with D possibly matching TRBD1 (6 bases). CDR3 nucleotides: TGTGCCAGCAGCCGACCACAGGGTCAGTTCAATGAGCAGTTCTTC. Translated: CASSRPQGQFNEQFF.